One sample yielded the 22 T cell receptor beta chains listed below, sequenced in a study of post-analysis software for immune sequencing data. Unique molecular identifiers were built into the TCR beta cDNA libraries. TCRdb re-analysed the PCR reads in MiXCR, keeping a single row per CDR3 protein. There are around 770,000 distinct CDR3 sequences in the sample; 35% to 55% occur only once, and approximately 5% lies in the top ten. These TCRs are of unknown antigen specificity. Findings and limits, study-wide: Elevated frequency relative to controls characterized 4 or 5 TRBV segments in patients, TRBV5-6, TRBV5-1 and TRBV20-1 among them.

Sequencing was carried out using blood. Receptor source: a girl under 18 with multiple sclerosis.

There are a few counts of this clonotype. The rearrangement uses TRBV10-3 and TRBJ2-5, with 11 bases aligning to TRBD2. Germline CDR1 ENHRY, CDR2 SYGVKD. Losses at the gene ends were 4 bases for V and 7 bases for J; bases not matched to a gene: 20. This CDR3 has 19 amino acids. CDR3 sequence (DNA): TGTGCCATCAGTGGAGGGACTAGCGGAGCGGTCGAAGGGGGCGGGACCCAGTACTTC. Residues: CAISGGTSGAVEGGGTQYF.

This clonotype appeared a few times. The V gene is TRBV7-6, the J gene TRBJ2-1, with a possible D match to TRBD2 (5 bases). The CDR3 is made up of 15 amino acids. The V and J ends lost 4 bases and 0 bases respectively, with 10 bases between them. The V gene's germline CDR1 is SGHVS and CDR2 FNYEAQ. Here the CDR3 reads CASSSDGGSYNEQFF. The CDR3 DNA reads as TGTGCCAGCAGCTCCGACGGAGGCTCCTACAATGAGCAGTTCTTC.

The rearrangement links TRBV7-9 to TRBJ2-6; D gene unclear. Germline CDR1 is SEHNR and CDR2 is FQNEAQ (reference sequence). V was trimmed by 8 bases and J by 0 bases, leaving 14 bases between them. This CDR3 contains 16 residues. The chain's CDR3 is CASPRTGYSGANVLTF. The CDR3 coding sequence is TGTGCCAGCCCCCGGACGGGCTACTCTGGGGCCAACGTCCTGACTTTC.

V is TRBV18 and J is TRBJ2-7; TRBD1 agrees at 10 bases. Trimming took 5 bases from V and 4 from J; bases not matched to a gene: 5. The CDR3 sequence is 14 residues long. Germline V gene lookup returns CDR1 KGHSH and CDR2 LQKENI. The CDR3: CASSKDRGRYEQYF. Here the CDR3 DNA reads TGTGCCAGCTCAAAGGACAGGGGGAGGTACGAGCAGTACTTC. The variable domain in full, completed from reference TRBV18 and TRBJ2-7, reads NAGVMQNPRHLVRRRGQEARLRCSPMKGHSHVYWYRQLPEEGLKFMVYLQKENIIDESGMPKERFSAEFPKEGPSILRIQQVVRGDSAAYFCASSKDRGRYEQYFGPGTRLTVT.

This clonotype showed up just a few times. The chain combines TRBV29-1 with TRBJ2-1; D is ambiguous. V was clipped by 7 bases and J by 5 bases, with 12 bases between them. The CDR3 sequence is 12 residues long. Per germline, CDR1 SQVTM and CDR2 ANQGSEA. CDR3: CSALTAHNEQFF. The CDR3 region has the DNA TGCAGCGCCCTAACGGCCCACAATGAGCAGTTCTTC.

This clonotype has only a few counts. V and J are TRBV20-1 and TRBJ1-5; D is uncertain. The V end was cut by 7 bases, the J end by 4 bases, with 11 bases between. This CDR3 spans 12 amino acids. Germline CDR1 reads DFQATT; CDR2 reads SNEGSKA (reference sequence). The CDR3, as DNA: TGCAGTGTGTCACACGGTAATCAGCCCCAGCATTTT. Translated: CSVSHGNQPQHF.

The V and J genes are TRBV13 and TRBJ2-6; 8 bases are a match to TRBD1. The V gene's germline CDR1 is PRHDT and CDR2 FYEKMQ (reference sequence). This CDR3 contains 16 residues. V was clipped by 4 bases and J by 6 bases; unmatched bases: 8. CDR3 DNA sequence: TGTGCCAGCAGCTGGGGGACAGGTCCGTCGGCCAACGTCCTGACTTTC. Translating gives CASSWGTGPSANVLTF.

This clonotype showed up just a few times. This sequence joins TRBV20-1 and TRBJ2-3, with D hard to call. Per the germline V gene, CDR1 is DFQATT and CDR2 is SNEGSKA (reference sequence). This CDR3 has 12 residues. V was cut by 7 bases and J by 6 bases, with 14 bases left in between. The CDR3 spells CSVLGREDTQYF. DNA of the CDR3: TGCAGTGTGCTAGGACGAGAGGATACGCAGTATTTT.

This clonotype was seen ten or more times. This chain connects TRBV12-3 or TRBV12-4 to TRBJ2-6, with TRBD2 as a possible D gene (5 bases). Trimming removed 2 bases from V and 2 bases from J, with 7 bases in between. CDR3 length: 15 amino acids. The CDR3 region is CASSLTGAGANVLTF. CDR3 coding DNA: TGTGCCAGCAGTTTAACCGGGGCTGGGGCCAACGTCCTGACTTTC.

Only a few counts were recorded for this clonotype. V gene TRBV29-1 combines with J gene TRBJ2-1; TRBD2 matches 13 bases. The CDR3 totals 16 residues. Germline lookup yields CDR1 SQVTM and CDR2 ANQGSEA. J lost 0 bases, V lost 3 bases, and 2 bases had no gene match. CDR3 bases: TGCAGCGTTGAGGGACTAGCGGGGAGCTCCTACAATGAGCAGTTCTTC. Amino acids: CSVEGLAGSSYNEQFF.

This clonotype was observed a handful of times. The chain uses TRBV27 and TRBJ2-3; D is possibly TRBD2 (5 bases). Trimming removed 5 bases at V and 0 bases at J, with 12 bases between. The germline V gene encodes CDR1 MNHEY and CDR2 SMNVEV (reference sequence). CDR3 length: 15 amino acids. The CDR3 reads CASSQTGGSTDTQYF. CDR3 bases: TGTGCCAGCAGTCAGACTGGCGGGAGCACAGATACGCAGTATTTT.

The rearrangement joins TRBV4-3 to TRBJ1-2, with 11 bases fitting TRBD1. This CDR3 has 19 residues. Germline CDR1 and CDR2: LGHNA and YSLEER. Trimming cost V 1 base and J 2 bases; bases outside gene matches: 12. The CDR3 nucleotides are TGCGCCAGCAGCCAAGTTCTGCCGGGACAGGGGGTCTTGAACTATGGCTACACCTTC. It codes for CASSQVLPGQGVLNYGYTF.

The CDR3 loop is CASSQVIGMGHNEQFF. For the CDR3, the DNA is TGCGCCAGCAGCCAAGTTATCGGGATGGGGCACAATGAGCAGTTCTTC. The chain uses TRBV4-3 and TRBJ2-1, with D perhaps TRBD1 or TRBD2 (5 bases each). Germline values: CDR1 LGHNA, CDR2 YSLEER. The CDR3 totals 16 residues. Trimming left V 1 base short and J 5 bases short, with 15 bases between.

This chain joins TRBV20-1 and TRBJ2-1, with D possibly being TRBD2 (6 bases). CDR1 DFQATT and CDR2 SNEGSKA come from the germline V gene (reference sequence). V was pared by 2 bases and J by 2 bases, with 13 bases between. This CDR3 contains 15 residues. The CDR3 DNA reads TGCAGTGCTAGACGTCGGGGGACGACCTACAATGAGCAGTTCTTC. Its translation: CSARRRGTTYNEQFF.

CDR3 DNA sequence: TGTGCCAGCAGCCAAGCAGGGAAATACAATGAGCAGTACTTC. Its protein product is CASSQAGKYNEQYF. The gene calls are TRBV3-1 and TRBJ2-5, with a tentative D call TRBD1 (5 bases). Trimming pared 1 base from V and 11 bases from J, leaving 17 bases between. The V gene's germline CDR1 is LGHDT and CDR2 YNNKEL (reference sequence). The CDR3 has 14 residues.

This clonotype was recorded at least ten times. This chain joins TRBV5-1 and TRBJ2-7; 11 nucleotides match TRBD2. Germline CDR1 is SGHRS and CDR2 is YFSETQ. This CDR3 comprises 15 residues. V dropped 0 bases and J dropped 3; count of bases not matched to a gene: 2. The CDR3, as DNA: TGCGCCAGCAGCTTGGTTGGGACTAGCGGCTACGAGCAGTACTTC. It specifies CASSLVGTSGYEQYF.

This chain uses TRBV4-2 with TRBJ1-2; D not certain. Between the trimmed V and J ends, which lost 1 base and 0 bases, there was a span of 15 bases. CDR1 is LGHNA, CDR2 YNFKEQ, per germline. This CDR3 is built from 17 residues. The CDR3 sequence: CASSQGSTEVPNYGYTF. Here the CDR3 DNA reads TGTGCCAGCAGCCAAGGGTCTACCGAGGTTCCTAACTATGGCTACACCTTC.

In this sample, this clonotype turned up once. The V gene is TRBV29-1, the J gene TRBJ1-5, with TRBD1 as a possible D gene (5 bases). Between the trimmed V and J ends, which lost 7 bases and 2 bases, there was a span of 18 bases. The germline gives CDR1 SQVTM, CDR2 ANQGSEA. This CDR3 contains 15 residues. DNA for the CDR3: TGCAGCGCCGTTGTGGGGGGTTGGGGCAATCAGCCCCAGCATTTT. Translated, it gives CSAVVGGWGNQPQHF. The complete variable domain, with remaining parts taken from reference TRBV29-1 and TRBJ1-5, reads SAVISQKPSRDICQRGTSLTIQCQVDSQVTMMFWYRQQPGQSLTLIATANQGSEATYESGFVIDKFPISRPNLTFSTLTVSNMSPEDSSIYLCSAVVGGWGNQPQHFGDGTRLSIL.

The V and J genes are TRBV6-5 and TRBJ1-2; the match to TRBD1 covers 9 bases. V was clipped by 1 base and J by 2 bases; unmatched bases: 2. The germline V gene encodes CDR1 MNHEY and CDR2 SVGAGI. The CDR3 runs to 15 residues. The chain's CDR3 is CASSYLGQGNYGYTF. CDR3 bases: TGTGCCAGCAGTTACTTGGGACAGGGAAACTATGGCTACACCTTC.

This clonotype is a singleton in its sample. The chain recombines TRBV6-2 or TRBV6-3 with TRBJ2-7; 11 nucleotides match TRBD2. Germline V gives CDR1 MNHEY, CDR2 SVGEGT. The V gene end was trimmed by 5 bases and the J gene end by 6 bases; junction bases not matched to a gene: 18. The CDR3 covers 18 residues. For the CDR3, the DNA is TGTGCCAGCAGTCCCCGGACAGGGCCGGGACTAGCGGTATTCGAGCAGTACTTC. This translates into CASSPRTGPGLAVFEQYF.

The chain recombines TRBV20-1 with TRBJ1-6, with TRBD1 identical over 7 bases. Germline CDR1 is DFQATT and CDR2 is SNEGSKA (reference sequence). This CDR3 spans 13 amino acids. Trimming removed 3 bases from V and 8 bases from J; junction bases left unmatched: 4. The CDR3 DNA sequence: TGCAGTGCTAGGGAGGGGGCAGATTCACCCCTCCACTTT. This gives the protein CSAREGADSPLHF.

The CDR3 DNA sequence: TGCAGCGTGGACGGACAGGGGGAAGATACGCAGTATTTT. Its protein is CSVDGQGEDTQYF. The chain joins TRBV29-1 to TRBJ2-3, with 10 positions matching TRBD1. The germline CDR1 and CDR2 sequences are SQVTM and ANQGSEA. The CDR3 has 13 amino acids. V gave up 6 bases and J gave up 5 bases; unmatched junction bases: 5.